This passage covers 8 T cell receptor beta chains from one sample sequenced in a study of blood T cell repertoires in COVID-19. The data were produced by immunoSEQ multiplex PCR, yet TCRdb's version contains in-frame clones alone and is incomplete. Found here are 200,000 to 250,000 clones, 86% of them singletons; the top ten hold around 2.2%. The sample consisted of peripheral blood. These receptors originate from a man aged 30-40 years who had recovered from COVID-19.

The CDR3: CASSPVSTVPSNQPQHF. CDR3 bases: TGTGCCAGCTCACCAGTGTCGACTGTACCTAGCAATCAGCCCCAGCATTTT. This chain links TRBV18 with TRBJ1-5; no clear D gene. V gave up 2 bases and J gave up 0 bases, with 14 bases separating them. CDR1 and CDR2 from the germline V gene are KGHSH and LQKENI. The CDR3 runs 17 residues.

The chain recombines TRBV7-8 with TRBJ2-5; 8 nucleotides line up with TRBD2. Losses at the gene ends were 3 bases for V and 5 bases for J; bases not matched to a gene: 8. This CDR3 comprises 15 residues. Germline assignment: CDR1 SGHVS and CDR2 FQNEAQ. The CDR3 DNA reads as TGTGCCAGCAGCTTTGGAGGGACTAGTGAGGAGACCCAGTACTTC. Its translation is CASSFGGTSEETQYF.

V usage is TRBV7-8 and J usage is TRBJ1-4; no definite D call. CDR3 size: 15 residues. Germline assignment: CDR1 SGHVS and CDR2 FQNEAQ. V gave up 5 bases and J gave up 7 bases, with 17 bases separating them. CDR3 protein: CASSTGLGRFEKLFF. The CDR3 nucleotides read TGTGCCAGCAGCACCGGCCTCGGGAGGTTTGAAAAACTGTTTTTT.

The V and J genes are TRBV6-6 and TRBJ2-3; TRBD1 agrees at 7 bases. With 6 bases clipped from V and 3 bases from J, the junction kept 6 bases outside the gene matches. Per germline, CDR1 MNHNY and CDR2 SVGAGI (reference sequence). The CDR3 sequence is 14 residues long. CDR3 nucleotides: TGTGCCAGCAGGAAGACAGGGATGACAGATACGCAGTATTTT. It translates to CASRKTGMTDTQYF.

The chain is built from TRBV2 and TRBJ2-3; 12 positions match TRBD2. Germline CDR1 SNHLY, CDR2 FYNNEI. There are 15 residues in the CDR3. J lost 3 bases, V lost 8 bases, and 6 bases had no gene match. The chain's CDR3 is CASGPTSGGTDTQYF. In DNA, the CDR3 is TGTGCCAGCGGGCCGACTAGCGGGGGAACAGATACGCAGTATTTT.

The chain carries TRBV27 and TRBJ2-1; no clear D gene. This CDR3 is built from 13 residues. The V end was cut by 0 bases, the J end by 9 bases, with 9 bases between. CDR1 is MNHEY and CDR2 is SMNVEV in the germline V gene (reference sequence). The CDR3 loop is CASSLSVIGEQFF. CDR3 sequence (DNA): TGTGCCAGCAGTTTATCAGTCATCGGTGAGCAGTTCTTC.

The chain recombines TRBV10-2 with TRBJ1-5, with D tentatively TRBD1 (5 bases). The germline CDR1 and CDR2 sequences are WSHSY and SAAADI. The CDR3 is 16 residues long. Trimming left V 2 bases short and J 3 bases short, with 14 bases between. CDR3 bases: TGCGCCAGCAGTGAGGGGCGGGGGGAGGTCAATCAGCCCCAGCATTTT. Protein sequence: CASSEGRGEVNQPQHF.

CDR3 residues: CASSTPRGTAYEQYF. CDR3 DNA sequence: TGTGCCAGCAGCACCCCACGTGGGACAGCTTACGAGCAGTACTTC. This chain joins TRBV13 and TRBJ2-7; 7 nucleotides agree with TRBD1. The CDR3 is made up of 15 amino acids. J lost 4 bases, V lost 5 bases, and 11 bases had no gene match. Germline V gives CDR1 PRHDT, CDR2 FYEKMQ (reference sequence). Complete variable domain (other parts from reference TRBV13 and TRBJ2-7): AAGVIQSPRHLIKEKRETATLKCYPIPRHDTVYWYQQGPGQDPQFLISFYEKMQSDKGSIPDRFSAQQFSDYHSELNMSSLELGDSALYFCASSTPRGTAYEQYFGPGTRLTVT.